This T cell receptor (beta chain) emerged from a study of blood T cell repertoires in COVID-19. Produced via immunoSEQ multiplex PCR; TCRdb's table is partial and in-frame only. In the table there are some 150,000 clones, 70% to 90% of which are singletons. J gave up 5 bases and V 4 bases, and 7 bases lay outside the gene matches. This CDR3 comprises 14 residues. Germline V gene data show CDR1 as SGHTA and CDR2 as FQGTGA. The chain uses TRBV7-3 and TRBJ2-7; TRBD1 matches at 8 bases. Sequencing used peripheral blood. The sequence was collected from a human donor with acute or convalescent COVID-19. The donor label of this sample is uncertain. CDR3 nucleotide sequence: TGTGCCAGCAGCTCGGGACAGGCCCGTAACGAGCAGTACTTC. Amino acids: CASSSGQARNEQYF.